In its sample, the clone carrying this T cell receptor (beta chain) was seen a few times. The data derive from a study of T-cell memory formation after mild COVID-19. Libraries for TCRalpha and TCRbeta carried sample barcodes and unique molecular identifiers via 5'RACE. TCRdb re-called the 5' RACE reads with MiXCR, one entry per CDR3 protein. Of a few hundred thousand distinct CDR3 sequences in the sample, approximately 25% were seen once. What was sequenced was PBMCs or a T cell subset sorted from them (not recorded which). The receptor comes from an adult woman who had mild COVID-19 (a few samples of this study predate the infection). Cell type and time point are not known.

CDR3 bases: TGCGCCAGCAGCCCGCGACCTATAGCGGGGGAGGGCACAGATACGCAGTATTTT. Translation: CASSPRPIAGEGTDTQYF. The V call is TRBV5-1, the J call TRBJ2-3; 9 bases line up with TRBD2. Looked up from germline, CDR1 is SGHRS and CDR2 is YFSETQ. CDR3 length equals 18 residues. V dropped 4 bases and J dropped 1; count of bases not matched to a gene: 13.